This TCR beta chain was found in a study of T cells after posttransplantation cyclophosphamide. Study conclusions and caveats: Blood and skin or GI T cell repertoires showed limited TRB overlap. Recipient CMV seropositivity and CMV reactivation strongly tracked TRB clonality. Donor-recipient repertoire similarity was low at 1-2 months, rising over year one.

A few counts support this clone. Its specificity is not known. Peripheral blood was collected from the related graft donor on the marrow donation day. TCRdb's copy holds only in-frame clones and misses some; the assay was immunoSEQ multiplex PCR. The profile covers approximately 24,000 clones, none occurring a single time. The length of the CDR3 is 14 residues. V gave up 5 bases and J gave up 2 bases, with 9 bases separating them. Germline V gene lookup returns CDR1 MDHEN and CDR2 SYDVKM. Sequencing input: PBMCs. The gene calls are TRBV28 and TRBJ2-2; D gene ambiguous. This sequence was found in a woman in her fifties or sixties in good health, CMV-negative, and a related stem cell transplant donor. As DNA, the CDR3 is TGTGCCAGCAGTGCTGACACTAACACCGGGGAGCTGTTTTTT. It is translated as CASSADTNTGELFF.